These 24 T cell receptor beta chains originate from one sample sequenced in a study of cytomegalovirus exposure and HLA in healthy donors (dated by TCRdb to the late 2010s). The receptor library was made with the immunoSEQ multiplex PCR assay. The multiplex PCR relied on a mix of 60 forward primers for TCR Vbeta segments and 13 reverse primers for TCR Jbeta segments. In TCRdb, the immuneACCESS table is reduced to in-frame sequences with V and J assigned. These tables do not hold every clone; where another copy was compared, an unresolved V gene accounts for under half, and the others remain unexplained. For this sample there are about 110,000 clones; over 60% appear just once. Jointly, the top ten make up under 8% of the sample. The sequenced material came from PBMCs. These TCRs come from a woman aged 45-60 years in good health and CMV-seropositive.

This chain connects TRBV6-1 to TRBJ2-5, with 8 bases fitting TRBD1. The CDR3 is 15 amino acids. The germline CDR1 and CDR2 sequences are MNHNS and SASEGT. With V trimmed by 6 bases and J by 0 bases, 6 bases remained unmatched. The DNA for the CDR3 is TGTGCCAGCAGGGACCGGGACAGGTACCAAGAGACCCAGTACTTC. Amino acids: CASRDRDRYQETQYF.

The chain recombines TRBV30 with TRBJ2-7, with 7 bases lining up with TRBD1. Germline V lookup: CDR1 GTSNPN, CDR2 SVGIG (reference sequence). The CDR3 is 13 residues long. J gave up 3 bases and V 2 bases, and 4 bases lay outside the gene matches. The CDR3 reads CAWSPGQIYEQYF. The CDR3 DNA follows: TGTGCCTGGAGTCCGGGACAGATCTACGAGCAGTACTTC.

The CDR3 DNA is TGTGCCAGCAGCCGCCACGGTAACGGGGAGCTGTTTTTT. It codes for CASSRHGNGELFF. This chain links TRBV6-5 with TRBJ2-2; D unresolved. The V gene lost 6 bases and the J gene lost 7 bases, with 12 bases spanning the gap. The CDR3 runs to 13 residues. The germline gives CDR1 MNHEY, CDR2 SVGAGI.

The gene calls are TRBV7-9 and TRBJ2-7; 9 nucleotides line up with TRBD1. The CDR3 spans 14 residues. The V and J ends lost 3 bases and 6 bases, in that order; junction bases with no gene match: 6. From germline, CDR1 is SEHNR and CDR2 FQNEAQ (reference sequence). DNA of the CDR3: TGTGCCAGCAGCTTGGGACAGGGAATTCCCGAGCAGTACTTC. Translating it yields CASSLGQGIPEQYF.

The chain has TRBV28 and TRBJ2-1; D gene ambiguous. The germline V gene has CDR1 MDHEN and CDR2 SYDVKM. This CDR3 spans 16 amino acids. Trimming left V 7 bases short and J 1 base short, with 17 bases between. This CDR3 is CASTPSPVASYNEQFF. The CDR3 DNA sequence: TGTGCCAGCACCCCCTCCCCGGTAGCTTCCTACAATGAGCAGTTCTTC.

The CDR3 region has the DNA TGTGCCAGCAGCTTAGAAGGCACAGTTGTAGATACGCAGTATTTT. Translation: CASSLEGTVVDTQYF. This chain connects TRBV7-9 to TRBJ2-3; no firm D call. V was pared by 1 base and J by 5 bases, with 13 bases between. Germline CDR1 and CDR2: SEHNR and FQNEAQ (reference sequence). The CDR3 covers 15 residues. Full variable domain (outside the CDR3, taken from reference TRBV7-9 and TRBJ2-3): DTGVSQNPRHKITKRGQNVTFRCDPISEHNRLYWYRQTLGQGPEFLTYFQNEAQLEKSRLLSDRFSAERPKGSFSTLEIQRTEQGDSAMYLCASSLEGTVVDTQYFGPGTRLTVL.

In this sample, this clone turned up a few times. V is TRBV12-5 and J is TRBJ1-5; D ambiguous. The CDR3 contains 13 residues. V was trimmed by 3 bases and J by 5 bases, leaving 8 bases between them. Germline V CDR1 and CDR2: LGHNT, FRNRAP. The CDR3 region has the DNA TGTGCTAGTGGTTTCGGCGGCGATCAGCCCCAGCATTTT. Amino acids: CASGFGGDQPQHF.

The rearrangement uses TRBV30 and TRBJ1-2; TRBD1 is a possible D gene (5 bases). Trimming took 3 bases from V and 3 from J, leaving 17 bases between them. In germline, CDR1 is GTSNPN, CDR2 SVGIG (reference sequence). The CDR3 is 15 amino acids. Here the CDR3 reads CAWSFSGGGDYGYTF. The CDR3 region has the DNA TGTGCCTGGAGCTTTTCCGGGGGGGGAGACTATGGCTACACCTTC.

The chain combines TRBV4-2 with TRBJ2-3, with D maybe TRBD2 (7 bases). Deletions cut 6 bases from V and 2 bases from J, with 12 bases between. Germline V gene sequence: CDR1 LGHNA, CDR2 YNFKEQ. The length of the CDR3 is 14 residues. CDR3 bases: TGTGCCAGCAGGAGGGGGGGGGTCACAGATACGCAGTATTTT. Translation: CASRRGGVTDTQYF.

The chain carries TRBV6-6 and TRBJ1-5; D unresolved. The germline V gene has CDR1 MNHNY and CDR2 SVGAGI (reference sequence). The V end lost 8 bases, the J end lost 0 bases, and 11 bases lay between the germline ends. The CDR3 runs 14 residues. This CDR3 reads CASLEVYSNQPQHF. DNA of the CDR3: TGTGCCAGCTTAGAGGTCTATAGCAATCAGCCCCAGCATTTT.

The rearrangement links TRBV5-1 to TRBJ1-1, with a weak D call TRBD1 (5 bases). The CDR3 runs 14 residues. Germline lookup yields CDR1 SGHRS and CDR2 YFSETQ. V was pared by 0 bases and J by 5 bases, with 11 bases between. As DNA, the CDR3 is TGCGCCAGCAGCTTGGTGCAGGGCCAAACTGAAGCTTTCTTT. Its translation: CASSLVQGQTEAFF.

Here the CDR3 reads CASSQDGAGGPADEQFF. The CDR3 coding sequence is TGCGCCAGCAGCCAAGATGGGGCGGGGGGGCCTGCGGATGAGCAGTTCTTC. The V gene is TRBV4-1, the J gene TRBJ2-1, with TRBD2 matching over 9 bases. The CDR3 spans 17 residues. Trimming cost V 0 bases and J 8 bases; bases outside gene matches: 11. Per germline, CDR1 MGHRA and CDR2 YSYEKL.

The chain is built from TRBV6-1 and TRBJ2-2; the D is unclear. Germline CDR1 reads MNHNS; CDR2 reads SASEGT. The V end was cut by 3 bases, the J end by 2 bases, with 4 bases between. This CDR3 is 13 amino acids long. CDR3: CASSDLNTGELFF. CDR3 DNA sequence: TGTGCCAGCAGTGATCTAAACACCGGGGAGCTGTTTTTT.

The CDR3 DNA sequence: TGCAGCGTTGGAGGGGGCGGAAACAATGAGCAGTTCTTC. Protein sequence: CSVGGGGNNEQFF. The chain couples TRBV29-1 to TRBJ2-1, with 7 bases that match TRBD1. The CDR3 loop spans 13 amino acids. Germline CDR1 and CDR2: SQVTM and ANQGSEA. J gave up 5 bases and V 4 bases, and 5 bases lay outside the gene matches.

The V gene is TRBV7-9, the J gene TRBJ2-5; 8 bases match TRBD2. The CDR3 sequence is 16 residues long. The ends lost 0 bases at V and 2 bases at J; junction bases unmatched: 5. Germline CDR1 is SEHNR and CDR2 is FQNEAQ (reference sequence). In DNA form, the CDR3 reads TGTGCCAGCAGCTTAGCTCTAGCGGGCGTACAAGAGACCCAGTACTTC. This translates into CASSLALAGVQETQYF.

The chain has TRBV25-1 and TRBJ2-5; TRBD2 agrees at 8 bases. The CDR3 totals 16 residues. Germline trimming cut 3 bases from V and 4 bases from J; bases unmatched to any gene: 10. Per germline, CDR1 MGHDK and CDR2 SYGVNS. The CDR3 loop is CASSDFLPGGPETQYF. CDR3 bases: TGTGCCAGCAGTGACTTCTTACCGGGGGGGCCAGAGACCCAGTACTTC. Full variable domain (remainder filled in from reference TRBV25-1 and TRBJ2-5): EADIYQTPRYLVIGTGKKITLECSQTMGHDKMYWYQQDPGMELHLIHYSYGVNSTEKGDLSSESTVSRIRTEHFPLTLESARPSHTSQYLCASSDFLPGGPETQYFGPGTRLLVL.

The chain links TRBV2 to TRBJ1-5; D perhaps matches TRBD1 (5 bases). CDR1 is SNHLY and CDR2 is FYNNEI in the germline V gene. The CDR3 extends over 14 amino acids. The V end lost 3 bases, the J end lost 5 bases, and 11 bases lay between the germline ends. The DNA for the CDR3 is TGTGCCAGCAGTGAGGCGGTAGGGGATCAGCCCCAGCATTTT. It translates to CASSEAVGDQPQHF.

The rearrangement joins TRBV7-9 to TRBJ1-1; 7 nucleotides align to TRBD1. V lost 6 bases to trimming and J lost 8 bases; unmatched junction nucleotides: 9. The germline V gene has CDR1 SEHNR and CDR2 FQNEAQ (reference sequence). The CDR3 spans 13 residues. In DNA form, the CDR3 reads TGTGCCAGCAGACTACAGGGGACTGGAGAAGCTTTCTTT. Its translation is CASRLQGTGEAFF.

The chain is built from TRBV6-5 and TRBJ2-7, with 9 bases lining up with TRBD1. Germline lookup yields CDR1 MNHEY and CDR2 SVGAGI. V lost 5 bases and J lost 2; bases outside the gene matches: 7. CDR3 length equals 15 residues. CDR3 amino acids: CASSLRQGGAYEQYF. CDR3 nucleotides: TGTGCCAGCAGTCTTCGACAGGGGGGGGCCTACGAGCAGTACTTC.

The V call is TRBV9, the J call TRBJ2-3; 7 bases are shared with TRBD2. CDR1 is SGDLS, CDR2 YYNGEE, per germline. The CDR3 covers 16 residues. Unmatched junction bases numbered 8, after V lost 4 bases and J lost 0 bases. CDR3 DNA: TGTGCCAGCAGCTTTGGGGGGGTGTCTAGCACAGATACGCAGTATTTT. It is translated as CASSFGGVSSTDTQYF.

This chain joins TRBV9 and TRBJ2-7; D is possibly TRBD2 (6 bases). Germline values: CDR1 SGDLS, CDR2 YYNGEE. The CDR3 runs to 13 residues. V was trimmed by 4 bases and J by 2 bases, leaving 10 bases between them. The CDR3 DNA sequence: TGTGCCAGCAGCCTATCGGGGGCCTACGAGCAGTACTTC. Amino acids: CASSLSGAYEQYF. Full variable domain (missing parts from reference TRBV9 and TRBJ2-7): DSGVTQTPKHLITATGQRVTLRCSPRSGDLSVYWYQQSLDQGLQFLIQYYNGEERAKGNILERFSAQQFPDLHSELNLSSLELGDSALYFCASSLSGAYEQYFGPGTRLTVT.

The chain employs TRBV9 and TRBJ2-3, with D perhaps TRBD1 (6 bases). V was clipped by 3 bases and J by 2 bases, with 7 bases between them. This CDR3 spans 13 amino acids. Germline-derived CDR1 and CDR2 are SGDLS and YYNGEE. CDR3 in amino acids: CASSGDNTDTQYF. The DNA of the CDR3 is TGTGCCAGCAGCGGGGACAACACAGATACGCAGTATTTT.

The rearrangement uses TRBV6-1 and TRBJ2-7; no reliable D call. CDR1 is MNHNS and CDR2 is SASEGT in the germline V gene. This CDR3 is built from 14 residues. Trimming shortened V by 0 bases and J by 3 bases, and 9 bases separated the two germline ends. This CDR3 reads CASSEAGSLYEQYF. CDR3 nucleotides: TGTGCCAGCAGTGAAGCGGGCTCTCTCTACGAGCAGTACTTC.

The chain has TRBV28 and TRBJ1-1; D unclear. The CDR3 is 15 residues long. The V end lost 1 base, the J end lost 4 bases, and 13 bases lay between the germline ends. Germline V CDR1 and CDR2: MDHEN, SYDVKM. The CDR3 region has the DNA TGTGCCAGCAGTTTATTCGCGGGGTCTTCCACTGAAGCTTTCTTT. As protein: CASSLFAGSSTEAFF.